The 12 T cell receptor beta chains given below trace back to one sample, sequenced in a study of blood T cells in healthy people across ages. A second PCR, run for roughly 7 to 11 cycles, used a sample-barcoded 5' primer plus a J-beta primer mix. Each CDR3 protein is one row after TCRdb ran MiXCR on the 5' RACE reads. The sample includes 750,000 to 950,000 distinct CDR3 sequences, roughly 25% of them seen just once. In addition, the sample was reused for a study of T cells of mothers and their children.

The sequenced sample was blood. The receptors were gathered from a boy aged 5-17 years in good health.

This clonotype was observed once. The V and J genes are TRBV14 and TRBJ2-3, with 7 bases fitting TRBD1. There are 15 residues in the CDR3. V trimming: 4 bases; J trimming: 3 bases; junction bases outside the gene matches: 7. The germline V gene encodes CDR1 SGHDN and CDR2 FVKESK. CDR3 sequence: CASSLRTGVTDTQYF. DNA for the CDR3: TGTGCCAGCAGCCTGCGGACAGGAGTGACAGATACGCAGTATTTT.

The chain uses TRBV5-1 and TRBJ2-5, with D hard to call. The CDR3 length is 14 residues. V lost 0 bases, J lost 1 base, and 7 bases lay in between. In germline, CDR1 is SGHRS, CDR2 YFSETQ. This CDR3 is CASSLVPPQETQYF. Here the CDR3 DNA reads TGCGCCAGCAGCTTGGTACCTCCCCAAGAGACCCAGTACTTC. Looking up the rest from reference TRBV5-1 and TRBJ2-5 gives the full variable domain: KAGVTQTPRYLIKTRGQQVTLSCSPISGHRSVSWYQQTPGQGLQFLFEYFSETQRNKGNFPGRFSGRQFSNSRSEMNVSTLELGDSALYLCASSLVPPQETQYFGPGTRLLVL.

V usage is TRBV9 and J usage is TRBJ2-5; D might be TRBD2 (6 bases). The V end lost 4 bases, the J end lost 7 bases, and 17 bases lay between the germline ends. Germline lookup yields CDR1 SGDLS and CDR2 YYNGEE. This CDR3 spans 14 amino acids. The CDR3 region has the DNA TGTGCCAGCAGCCTTGGAGGGGATTCACGGACCCAGTACTTC. Protein product: CASSLGGDSRTQYF.

This clonotype was counted a few times. The chain joins TRBV10-3 to TRBJ2-5, with a tentative D call TRBD2 (5 bases). There are 13 residues in the CDR3. The germline gives CDR1 ENHRY, CDR2 SYGVKD. V gave up 2 bases and J gave up 7 bases, with 11 bases separating them. CDR3 coding DNA: TGTGCCATCAGTGAGCTGGGCGAGGGGACCCAGTACTTC. As protein: CAISELGEGTQYF.

The chain links TRBV12-3 or TRBV12-4 to TRBJ2-7; 8 nucleotides agree with TRBD2. The CDR3 is 15 residues long. J lost 2 bases, V lost 5 bases, and 8 bases had no gene match. The CDR3 protein is CASSPRRLATYEQYF. The CDR3 nucleotides are TGTGCCAGCAGTCCGCGGCGACTAGCGACCTACGAGCAGTACTTC.

The gene calls are TRBV11-2 and TRBJ2-5, with 14 bases lining up with TRBD2. The J call could be wrong; TRBJ2-1 is a better fit for the DNA end. The CDR3 runs to 15 residues. CDR1 and CDR2 (germline): SGHAT, FQNNGV. The CDR3 bases are TGTGCCAGCAGCAAGACTAGCGGGGGGGCCGTTGAGCAGTTCTTC. This codes for CASSKTSGGAVEQFF.

This sequence joins TRBV24-1 and TRBJ2-1; 8 bases agree with TRBD1. J was trimmed by 4 bases and V by 3 bases; bases with no gene match: 7. The CDR3 length is 16 residues. Germline assignment: CDR1 KGHDR and CDR2 SFDVKD. CDR3 coding DNA: TGTGCCACCAGTGATGCACAGGGGGAACCTTACAATGAGCAGTTCTTC. Translated, it gives CATSDAQGEPYNEQFF.

This clonotype occurred a few times. The chain links TRBV2 to TRBJ2-3; D is unresolved. Germline V gives CDR1 SNHLY, CDR2 FYNNEI. CDR3 length equals 14 residues. V was clipped by 4 bases and J by 4 bases, with 12 bases between them. The CDR3 sequence: CASSAGQPSDTQYF. The CDR3 DNA follows: TGTGCCAGCAGTGCCGGCCAGCCCTCAGATACGCAGTATTTT.

This clonotype was seen a handful of times. V gene TRBV7-9 combines with J gene TRBJ2-7, with D tentatively TRBD2 (5 bases). Germline V lookup: CDR1 SEHNR, CDR2 FQNEAQ (reference sequence). V lost 7 bases and J lost 1, with 11 bases in between. The CDR3 is 13 amino acids. CDR3 loop: CASTQRASYEQYF. CDR3 in DNA: TGTGCCAGCACCCAGAGGGCGTCCTACGAGCAGTACTTC.

This chain links TRBV11-2 with TRBJ2-7; TRBD1 matches at 7 bases. The CDR3 length is 15 residues. The V gene's germline CDR1 is SGHAT and CDR2 FQNNGV. Trimming removed 4 bases from V and 5 bases from J; junction bases left unmatched: 11. CDR3 bases: TGTGCCAGCAGCTCCAACAGGGGACGGAATAACGAGCAGTACTTC. Amino acid sequence: CASSSNRGRNNEQYF.

This chain connects TRBV7-8 to TRBJ1-3, with a tentative D call TRBD1 (5 bases). Germline V gives CDR1 SGHVS, CDR2 FQNEAQ. V gave up 2 bases and J gave up 7 bases, with 15 bases separating them. This CDR3 is 15 amino acids long. The CDR3 protein is CASSLKTGWWNTIYF. CDR3 DNA: TGTGCCAGCAGCTTAAAAACAGGCTGGTGGAACACCATATATTTT. The entire variable domain, with the rest obtained from reference TRBV7-8 and TRBJ1-3, is as follows: GAGVSQSPRYKVAKRGQDVALRCDPISGHVSLFWYQQALGQGPEFLTYFQNEAQLDKSGLPSDRFFAERPEGSVSTLKIQRTQQEDSAVYLCASSLKTGWWNTIYFGEGSWLTVV.

The chain couples TRBV21-1 to TRBJ1-4. TRBV21-1 is classified as a pseudogene. The CDR3 extends over 13 amino acids. CDR3 amino acids: CASSKGGNEKLFF. Here the CDR3 DNA reads TGTGCCAGCAGCAAAGGGGGTAATGAAAAACTGTTTTTT.